A selection of T cell receptor beta chains follows, all from one sample in a study of CD8+CD57+ T cells in acquired aplastic anemia. TCRdb reprocessed the reads via MiXCR and lists one record per CDR3 protein. Counted here are roughly 200,000 distinct CDR3 sequences, more than 60% occurring once; the ten biggest clones make up more than 40%. Sequences were obtained from sorted CD4+, CD8+, or CD8+CD57+ T cells (not recorded which) from PBMCs. The source is a human donor with aplastic anemia. The CDR3 runs from the conserved cysteine through the conserved F or W.

v_gene	j_gene	CDR3aa
TRBV20-1	TRBJ1-3	CSAHIRNTIYF
TRBV29-1	TRBJ1-1	CSVGLSAASTEAFF
TRBV9	TRBJ2-2	CASSQTNEVRGGELFF
TRBV20-1	TRBJ1-4	CSARREKLFF
TRBV9	TRBJ2-5	CASSVDGQKETQYF
TRBV7-9	TRBJ2-1	CASSLDRASNEQFF
TRBV19	TRBJ2-2	CASSIQGPPTDTGELFF
TRBV5-1	TRBJ2-7	CASSQRTGGYEQYF
TRBV7-2	TRBJ1-1	CASSPGQGITFF
TRBV3-1	TRBJ2-3	CASSQDEVAGPPTETQYF
TRBV27	TRBJ2-7	CASSLFRDPTYEQYF
TRBV7-2	TRBJ2-7	CAWSGTGVQYF
TRBV10-3	TRBJ1-1	CAIEDSSTEAFF
TRBV10-3	TRBJ1-2	CAISESKVGGTNYGYTF
TRBV7-9	TRBJ2-7	CAVGSSYEQYF
TRBV12-3/TRBV12-4	TRBJ1-3	CASSLGVRGSGNTIYF
TRBV29-1	TRBJ1-1	CSDGSNEAFF
TRBV2	TRBJ2-2	CASSVRDYEQYFGPGTRELFF
TRBV7-8	TRBJ1-1	CASSLREREAFF
TRBV5-5	TRBJ2-2	CASSSGGLTGELFF
TRBV25-1	TRBJ1-2	CASSEGLGAGYGYTF
TRBV25-1	TRBJ2-5	CASSTREAGGETQYF
TRBV2	TRBJ1-1	CASSESVRKAFF